The entry below gives a single T cell receptor (beta chain) sequence along with its context. Antigen unknown. This entry belongs to a study of shared clonotypes between healthy human individuals. Overall study context: Sampling drew on donors who were two women and a few men aged 18 to 49. Points from the study as a whole: Inspection by rarefaction showed sorted-subset sequencing to be incomplete despite large depth. Generally, naive subsets (rather than memory subsets) showed larger estimated richness.

Some clones are missing from TCRdb's copy, which holds only in-frame ones; the method was immunoSEQ multiplex PCR. The table has 640,000 or so clones, about two thirds seen once. Sample: memory CD4+ T cells sorted from blood. Subset of the sample: CD45RA-negative fraction. This receptor was identified in a woman in her twenties or thirties in good health.

In nucleotides, the CDR3 is TGTGCTAGTGGTTCAGGACAGGGGAAGGGCTATGGCTACACCTTC. It translates to CASGSGQGKGYGYTF. This chain links TRBV12-5 with TRBJ1-2; 9 nucleotides line up with TRBD1. The V segment lost 4 bases and the J segment 4 bases; nucleotides outside the gene matches: 7. This CDR3 is built from 15 residues. Germline assignment: CDR1 LGHNT and CDR2 FRNRAP.